The clone carrying this T cell receptor beta chain came up a few times. The source of the sample is a study of blood T cells in healthy people across ages. Germline assignment: CDR1 SGHTA and CDR2 FQGTGA. This CDR3 is built from 13 residues. With 1 base removed from V and 8 bases from J, the gap between germline ends came to 11 bases. Together with a sample-barcoded 5' primer, a J-beta primer mix was included in a second PCR lasting about 6 to 11 cycles. CDR3-containing paired-end reads numbered at least 2.5 million in each sample. TCRdb reprocessed the 5' RACE reads with MiXCR, giving one entry per CDR3 protein. The repertoire holds about 680,000 distinct CDR3 sequences, with around half as singletons.

The sequencing input was blood. The TCR comes from a woman aged 60 to 75 in good health. V usage is TRBV7-3 and J usage is TRBJ1-2, with TRBD1 as a possible D gene (6 bases). CDR3 coding DNA: TGTGCCAGCAGCTTAATACAGGGTCGGGGCTACACCTTC. Its translation: CASSLIQGRGYTF.